Each of the 22 T cell receptor beta chains below was sequenced from the same sample in a study of memory CD4+ T cells and cytomegalovirus serostatus (dated 2019 in TCRdb). Single viable CD3+CD4+CD8-CD45RO+ cells were sorted as memory CD4+ T cells on a FACSAria II. The protocol used for the library was the immunoSEQ multiplex PCR assay. TCRdb provides this immuneACCESS table in a form limited to in-frame rearrangements. Some clones are lacking; in checked studies, under half of them reflect an unresolved V gene, and why the rest are absent is not known. The sample table records around 60,000 clones; roughly 80% of these occur just once. Around 0.9% of the sample is taken by the ten largest. Sequenced material: memory CD4+ T cells from blood. The receptors come from an adult in good health and CMV-seronegative.

The chain uses TRBV9 and TRBJ1-3, with 7 bases aligning to TRBD1. Germline CDR1 reads SGDLS; CDR2 reads YYNGEE. J lost 0 bases, V lost 0 bases, and 3 bases had no gene match. CDR3 size: 16 residues. The CDR3 DNA sequence: TGTGCCAGCAGCGTAGACAGGGGTATCTCTGGAAACACCATATATTTT. Encoded protein: CASSVDRGISGNTIYF. Filled out from reference TRBV9 and TRBJ1-3, the complete variable domain reads DSGVTQTPKHLITATGQRVTLRCSPRSGDLSVYWYQQSLDQGLQFLIQYYNGEERAKGNILERFSAQQFPDLHSELNLSSLELGDSALYFCASSVDRGISGNTIYFGEGSWLTVV.

V gene TRBV18 combines with J gene TRBJ2-7; the match to TRBD2 covers 8 bases. The CDR3 extends over 16 amino acids. Unmatched junction bases numbered 9, after V lost 4 bases and J lost 1 base. Germline lookup yields CDR1 KGHSH and CDR2 LQKENI. CDR3 DNA sequence: TGTGCCAGCTCACGTTATCGGGAGGGCCGATCCTACGAGCAGTACTTC. It translates to CASSRYREGRSYEQYF.

The genes are TRBV5-8 and TRBJ1-1, with 9 nucleotides matching TRBD1. Germline loops: CDR1 SGHTS, CDR2 YDEGEE. Trimming cost V 4 bases and J 4 bases; bases outside gene matches: 5. The CDR3 is 14 amino acids. The CDR3 loop is CASSRGTGSTEAFF. The CDR3 DNA reads as TGTGCCAGCAGCCGCGGGACAGGGTCCACTGAAGCTTTCTTT.

This clone was seen once. This chain links TRBV15 with TRBJ2-1; the D is unclear. V was cut by 1 base and J by 0 bases, with 10 bases left in between. Germline V gene lookup returns CDR1 LNHNV and CDR2 YYDKDF (reference sequence). The CDR3 is 16 residues long. This CDR3 is CATSRGVGVSYNEQFF. For the CDR3, the DNA is TGTGCCACCAGCAGAGGCGTTGGGGTCTCCTACAATGAGCAGTTCTTC.

The chain couples TRBV11-2 to TRBJ1-6; D possibly corresponds to TRBD1 (5 bases). CDR3 length: 16 residues. Trimming left V 1 base short and J 10 bases short, with 17 bases between. Germline loops: CDR1 SGHAT, CDR2 FQNNGV. The CDR3 nucleotides are TGTGCCAGCAGCTTAGTTGGTAGCCTAAGGGGATCACCCCTCCACTTT. Its protein is CASSLVGSLRGSPLHF.

This clone was detected only a few times. The CDR3 loop is CASSIDGSRNEKLFF. The CDR3 nucleotides are TGCGCCAGCAGCATCGACGGGAGCCGTAATGAAAAACTGTTTTTT. This chain links TRBV5-1 with TRBJ1-4; D is unclear. The CDR3 contains 15 residues. CDR1 SGHRS and CDR2 YFSETQ come from the germline V gene. Trimming left V 4 bases short and J 4 bases short, with 14 bases between.

The V call is TRBV4-2, the J call TRBJ1-6; D unclear. The CDR3 sequence is 17 residues long. Trimming took off 0 bases at V and 9 bases at J, with 18 bases between the two ends. Germline CDR1 LGHNA, CDR2 YNFKEQ. The CDR3 loop reads CASSQDVMRTRGSPLHF. The CDR3 DNA reads TGTGCCAGCAGCCAAGATGTTATGAGAACAAGAGGTTCACCCCTCCACTTT.

This clone showed up just once. The J gene is TRBJ2-5, the V gene TRBV2; D may be TRBD2 (6 bases). Germline V lookup: CDR1 SNHLY, CDR2 FYNNEI. V was pared by 8 bases and J by 0 bases, with 13 bases between. CDR3 size: 14 residues. CDR3 nucleotide sequence: TGTGCCAGCCGGGGAGGCAGGGACCAAGAGACCCAGTACTTC. This translates into CASRGGRDQETQYF.

The chain joins TRBV6-5 to TRBJ2-2, with D possibly TRBD2 on 7 matching bases. V was cut by 6 bases and J by 5 bases, with 13 bases left in between. Germline lookup yields CDR1 MNHEY and CDR2 SVGAGI. CDR3 size: 14 residues. CDR3 sequence (DNA): TGTGCCAGCAGCGACGAGGGGGGGACCGGGGAGCTGTTTTTT. Residues: CASSDEGGTGELFF.

CDR3 DNA sequence: TGTGCCAGCAGTCCCTACAGAAATCAGCCCCAGCATTTT. Its protein product is CASSPYRNQPQHF. This chain connects TRBV2 to TRBJ1-5; D is unresolved. Germline V CDR1 and CDR2: SNHLY, FYNNEI. The V end was cut by 5 bases, the J end by 4 bases, with 9 bases between. The CDR3 is made up of 13 amino acids.

The J gene is TRBJ1-5, the V gene TRBV10-2; D possibly corresponds to TRBD1 (6 bases). Per germline, CDR1 WSHSY and CDR2 SAAADI. The CDR3 length is 14 residues. V lost 4 bases to trimming and J lost 10 bases, with 17 bases between them. The CDR3 DNA sequence: TGCGCCAGCAGTGGGGCCCCAGGGGAAGGTCCCCAGCATTTT. It yields the protein CASSGAPGEGPQHF.

The chain links TRBV6-4 to TRBJ1-6, with D unclear. The germline CDR1 and CDR2 sequences are MRHNA and SNTAGT. V lost 6 bases and J lost 7, with 16 bases in between. CDR3 length: 15 residues. The CDR3, as DNA: TGTGCCAGCAGGAGGCGGACGGATCCCAATTCACCCCTCCACTTT. Residues: CASRRRTDPNSPLHF.

The chain is built from TRBV28 and TRBJ1-5; D might be TRBD1 (5 bases). Germline CDR1 and CDR2: MDHEN and SYDVKM. The CDR3 contains 16 residues. V lost 3 bases and J lost 2, with 14 bases in between. This CDR3 reads CASSFGHRGGNQPQHF. CDR3 sequence (DNA): TGTGCCAGCAGTTTTGGGCATCGAGGGGGCAATCAGCCCCAGCATTTT.

The rearrangement joins TRBV6-1 to TRBJ2-1; tentatively, D is TRBD2 (5 bases). The CDR3 totals 14 residues. The germline V gene has CDR1 MNHNS and CDR2 SASEGT. Trimming left V 11 bases short and J 0 bases short, with 14 bases between. CDR3 coding DNA: TGTGCCTACAACGCGGGTACCTCCTACAATGAGCAGTTCTTC. Amino acid sequence: CAYNAGTSYNEQFF.

This rearrangement joins TRBV7-8 to TRBJ1-2; D might be TRBD1 (6 bases). The CDR3 contains 13 residues. V lost 3 bases to trimming and J lost 7 bases, with 12 bases between them. CDR1 SGHVS and CDR2 FQNEAQ come from the germline V gene. CDR3 in DNA: TGTGCCAGCAGCTTTAACAGGGCGGGTGGCTACACCTTC. Translation gives CASSFNRAGGYTF.

This clone was found a few times. The CDR3 bases are TGTGCCAGCAGCTCATACGACAGCTACGAGCAGTACTTC. Translated, it gives CASSSYDSYEQYF. The chain employs TRBV7-6 and TRBJ2-7, with D tentatively TRBD1 (5 bases). The germline CDR1 and CDR2 sequences are SGHVS and FNYEAQ. The CDR3 is 13 amino acids. Trimming stripped 4 bases from V and 3 bases from J, with 10 bases between.

V is TRBV19 and J is TRBJ1-5; perhaps TRBD1 as D (5 bases). The CDR3 extends over 17 amino acids. The V and J ends lost 6 bases and 1 base respectively, with 19 bases between them. In germline, CDR1 is LNHDA, CDR2 SQIVND (reference sequence). CDR3 bases: TGTGCCAGTAGGGATGATAGCAGGGTGGGGAGCAATCAGCCCCAGCATTTT. Residues: CASRDDSRVGSNQPQHF.

The chain employs TRBV7-9 and TRBJ1-1; D unclear. V was cut by 1 base and J by 1 base, with 4 bases left in between. This CDR3 has 13 amino acids. Germline values: CDR1 SEHNR, CDR2 FQNEAQ (reference sequence). This CDR3 reads CASSLETNTEAFF. The DNA for the CDR3 is TGTGCCAGCAGCTTAGAAACGAACACTGAAGCTTTCTTT.

The V and J genes are TRBV20-1 and TRBJ1-1; possible D gene TRBD1, 6 bases. Looked up from germline, CDR1 is DFQATT and CDR2 is SNEGSKA (reference sequence). The CDR3 contains 11 residues. The ends were cut back, 6 bases at V and 6 bases at J, with 11 bases in the middle. CDR3 nucleotide sequence: TGCAGTGCGCCCGACAGGTCTGAAGCTTTCTTT. It is translated as CSAPDRSEAFF.

V and J are TRBV6-5 and TRBJ1-2, with 7 bases identical to TRBD1. The trim removed 5 bases at V and 4 bases at J, leaving 7 bases unmatched. This CDR3 comprises 14 residues. The germline V gene encodes CDR1 MNHEY and CDR2 SVGAGI. The CDR3 reads CASSRRDRVYGYTF. The CDR3 DNA sequence: TGTGCCAGCAGTCGCCGAGACAGGGTCTATGGCTACACCTTC.

The rearrangement uses TRBV11-2 and TRBJ2-1; either TRBD1 or TRBD2 may fit D (5 bases each). The ends were cut back, 1 base at V and 9 bases at J, with 13 bases in the middle. Germline loops: CDR1 SGHAT, CDR2 FQNNGV. The CDR3 is made up of 14 amino acids. The DNA of the CDR3 is TGTGCCAGCAGCTTAGCTGCCTTTGGGGGTGAGCAGTTCTTC. Its protein is CASSLAAFGGEQFF.

The chain has TRBV19 and TRBJ2-1; 9 bases fit TRBD2. Losses at the gene ends were 11 bases for V and 2 bases for J; bases not matched to a gene: 4. This CDR3 contains 13 residues. Germline V CDR1 and CDR2: LNHDA, SQIVND (reference sequence). The CDR3 sequence: CAEREVTYNEQFF. The CDR3 DNA follows: TGTGCCGAGCGGGAGGTAACCTACAATGAGCAGTTCTTC.